Shown below are 17 T cell receptor beta chains from a single sample sequenced in a study of T cell repertoires in cytomegalovirus infection. Their antigen targets remain unknown. TCRdb reanalysed the reads using MiXCR and keeps one entry per CDR3 protein. The data contain around 100,000 distinct CDR3 sequences, 10% of them seen just once; the ten biggest clones take up about 32%. What was sequenced was PBMCs, sequenced either directly or after in vitro stimulation (not recorded which). The receptor source for this set is a human donor in good health (CMV status not recorded). Some clones in this sample may be carry-over from other donors' samples.

The DNA of the CDR3 is TGTGCCAGCAGTTTGTCGGGACAGAGCACAGATACGCAGTATTTT. It translates to CASSLSGQSTDTQYF. J is TRBJ2-3 and V is TRBV28, with 7 nucleotides matching TRBD1. Germline lookup yields CDR1 MDHEN and CDR2 SYDVKM. The length of the CDR3 is 15 residues. V was pared by 3 bases and J by 0 bases, with 3 bases of the junction left unmatched.

In its sample, this clonotype was seen once. The chain employs TRBV6-2 or TRBV6-3 and TRBJ2-7, with 8 bases fitting TRBD2. This CDR3 is 16 amino acids long. With V trimmed by 4 bases and J by 0 bases, 8 bases remained unmatched. Germline V CDR1 and CDR2: MNHEY, SVGEGT. The CDR3 here is CASSFLAGSSSYEQYF. CDR3 DNA: TGTGCCAGCAGTTTTCTAGCGGGCTCTAGCTCCTACGAGCAGTACTTC.

As for this clonotype: A read error may explain this, as a much larger clone is one base away. The V call is TRBV10-3, the J call TRBJ2-5; D gene ambiguous. CDR1 is ENHRY, CDR2 SYGVKD, per germline. The CDR3 spans 11 residues. Trimming took off 6 bases at V and 2 bases at J, with 4 bases between the two ends. CDR3 DNA sequence: TGTGCCATCAGCGTTCAAGAGACCCAGTACTTC. Translated: CAISVQETQYF.

This clonotype was found a few times. At one end the junction does not follow the germline gene, possibly because of a read error. The J gene is TRBJ1-6, the V gene TRBV20-1, with D possibly being TRBD1 (6 bases). Germline lookup yields CDR1 DFQATT and CDR2 SNEGSKA (reference sequence). CDR3 length equals 13 residues. CDR3 coding DNA: TGCAGTGCTAAAACAGGGCGTAATACACCCCTCCACTTT. Protein sequence: CSAKTGRNTPLHF.

This clonotype was picked up many times. The chain carries TRBV7-2 and TRBJ2-5; tentatively, D is TRBD1 or TRBD2 (5 bases each). Germline CDR1 SGHTA, CDR2 FQGNSA. The CDR3 has 14 residues. Trimming stripped 6 bases from V and 4 bases from J, with 15 bases between. CDR3 in amino acids: CASSRNGGRETQYF. The DNA for the CDR3 is TGTGCCAGCAGTCGTAATGGGGGAAGAGAGACCCAGTACTTC.

This clonotype has more than one count but fewer than ten. The chain recombines TRBV24-1 with TRBJ2-5; 8 bases are shared with TRBD1. The CDR3 is 16 amino acids. Trimming cost V 4 bases and J 6 bases; bases outside gene matches: 12. Germline-derived CDR1 and CDR2 are KGHDR and SFDVKD. CDR3: CATSDRTGGSLKTQYF. CDR3 DNA: TGTGCCACCAGTGACCGAACAGGGGGAAGTTTGAAGACCCAGTACTTC.

This clonotype appeared a few times. The rearrangement joins TRBV27 to TRBJ1-2, with D unclear. Per the germline V gene, CDR1 is MNHEY and CDR2 is SMNVEV (reference sequence). Trimming took off 5 bases at V and 8 bases at J, with 24 bases between the two ends. This CDR3 is 16 amino acids long. The DNA for the CDR3 is TGTGCCAGCAGTCAAACTTCGACCGGGCGTTCGGGCGGCTACACCTTC. It is translated as CASSQTSTGRSGGYTF.

This clonotype has a count of ten or more. The chain employs TRBV10-3 and TRBJ2-5; D remains ambiguous. Germline lookup yields CDR1 ENHRY and CDR2 SYGVKD. The V end lost 3 bases, the J end lost 5 bases, and 16 bases lay between the germline ends. CDR3 length: 15 amino acids. The chain's CDR3 is CAISDHSVGGETQYF. As DNA, the CDR3 is TGTGCCATCAGTGATCACTCGGTGGGTGGGGAGACCCAGTACTTC.

In its sample, this clonotype was seen a few times. The chain links TRBV6-2 or TRBV6-3 to TRBJ2-1; 9 bases map to TRBD1. CDR1 MNHEY and CDR2 SVGEGT come from the germline V gene. The ends lost 6 bases at V and 7 bases at J; junction bases unmatched: 10. The CDR3 extends over 15 amino acids. As DNA, the CDR3 is TGTGCCAGCAGGAGACAACAGGGGGCTTATAATGAGCAGTTCTTC. Its protein product is CASRRQQGAYNEQFF.

This clonotype came up a few times. CDR3 coding DNA: TGTGCCACCAGTGGTCCCGGGGAGCTGTTTTTT. Protein: CATSGPGELFF. The V and J genes are TRBV24-1 and TRBJ2-2; D gene unclear. The CDR3 contains 11 residues. Germline CDR1 and CDR2: KGHDR and SFDVKD. Trimming pared 5 bases from V and 6 bases from J, leaving 3 bases between.

The J gene is TRBJ1-2, the V gene TRBV7-9; tentative D call: TRBD1 (6 bases). Germline CDR1 is SEHNR and CDR2 is FQNEAQ (reference sequence). This CDR3 is built from 15 residues. The ends were cut back, 5 bases at V and 4 bases at J, with 17 bases in the middle. The CDR3 sequence: CASSHGTSRSYGYTF. The CDR3 DNA reads TGTGCCAGCAGCCATGGGACATCGAGATCCTATGGCTACACCTTC. The full variable domain, in which reference TRBV7-9 and TRBJ1-2 provide the parts outside the CDR3, is DTGVSQNPRHKITKRGQNVTFRCDPISEHNRLYWYRQTLGQGPEFLTYFQNEAQLEKSRLLSDRFSAERPKGSFSTLEIQRTEQGDSAMYLCASSHGTSRSYGYTFGSGTRLTVV.

This clonotype came up many times. The V gene is TRBV4-3, the J gene TRBJ2-1; TRBD1 might be the D (6 bases). V was shortened by 0 bases and J by 8 bases, with 14 bases between the two germline ends. CDR1 is LGHNA and CDR2 is YSLEER in the germline V gene. The CDR3 spans 15 residues. The CDR3 bases are TGCGCCAGCAGCCAAGATTGGGGGCGCTGGGATGAGCAGTTCTTC. It codes for CASSQDWGRWDEQFF.

In the case of this clonotype: A read error may be the cause here, since a much bigger clone is one base away. The J gene is TRBJ1-2, the V gene TRBV4-1; D gene unclear. V was cut by 4 bases and J by 6 bases, with 18 bases left in between. CDR3 size: 15 residues. CDR1 and CDR2 from the germline V gene are MGHRA and YSYEKL. The CDR3 DNA is TGCGCCAGCAGCCCCGGTCCCTGGCAAATAAATGGCTACACCTTC. This encodes CASSPGPWQINGYTF.

The chain links TRBV20-1 to TRBJ1-2; no firm D call. This CDR3 contains 13 residues. CDR1 and CDR2 (germline): DFQATT, SNEGSKA (reference sequence). Trimming stripped 2 bases from V and 4 bases from J, with 11 bases between. The CDR3 protein is CSARWAVGYGYTF. As DNA, the CDR3 is TGCAGTGCTAGATGGGCCGTGGGCTATGGCTACACCTTC.

This clonotype has just a few counts. The chain has TRBV7-9 and TRBJ2-1, with D unresolved. V was pared by 2 bases and J by 5 bases, with 1 base between. CDR3 length: 11 residues. Germline CDR1 SEHNR, CDR2 FQNEAQ (reference sequence). CDR3: CASSLNNEQFF. The DNA of the CDR3 is TGTGCCAGCAGCTTAAACAATGAGCAGTTCTTC.

This clonotype showed up many times. The chain links TRBV7-2 to TRBJ2-4; D is unclear. V lost 2 bases and J 6 bases, leaving 11 bases between the germline ends. The CDR3 sequence is 14 residues long. Germline CDR1 reads SGHTA; CDR2 reads FQGNSA. The CDR3 protein is CASSLSATLNIQYF. CDR3 DNA: TGTGCCAGCAGCTTATCCGCCACCCTAAACATTCAGTACTTC.

The chain couples TRBV14 to TRBJ2-5, with D possibly called TRBD1 or TRBD2 (5 bases each). CDR1 is SGHDN, CDR2 FVKESK, per germline. This CDR3 contains 16 residues. The V end was cut by 4 bases, the J end by 7 bases, with 22 bases between. CDR3 protein: CASSRTGTTEMGTQYF. CDR3 bases: TGTGCCAGCAGCCGTACCGGGACGACAGAGATGGGGACCCAGTACTTC.